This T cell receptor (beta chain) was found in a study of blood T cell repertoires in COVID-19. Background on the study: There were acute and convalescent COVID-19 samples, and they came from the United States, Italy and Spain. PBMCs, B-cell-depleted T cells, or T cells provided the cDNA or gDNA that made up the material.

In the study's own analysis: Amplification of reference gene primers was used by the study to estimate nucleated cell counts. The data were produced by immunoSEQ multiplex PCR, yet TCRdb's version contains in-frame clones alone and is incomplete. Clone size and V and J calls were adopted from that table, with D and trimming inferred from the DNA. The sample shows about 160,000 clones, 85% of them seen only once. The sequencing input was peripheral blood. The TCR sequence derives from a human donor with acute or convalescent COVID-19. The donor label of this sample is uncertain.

The CDR3 nucleotides read TGCGCCAGCAGCCAAAGACAGCCTCCAGATAACTATGGCTACACCTTC. Encoded protein: CASSQRQPPDNYGYTF. The chain uses TRBV4-1 and TRBJ1-2; D possibly corresponds to TRBD1 (5 bases). V was clipped by 2 bases and J by 1 base, with 14 bases between them. This CDR3 region has 16 residues. From germline, CDR1 is MGHRA and CDR2 YSYEKL.